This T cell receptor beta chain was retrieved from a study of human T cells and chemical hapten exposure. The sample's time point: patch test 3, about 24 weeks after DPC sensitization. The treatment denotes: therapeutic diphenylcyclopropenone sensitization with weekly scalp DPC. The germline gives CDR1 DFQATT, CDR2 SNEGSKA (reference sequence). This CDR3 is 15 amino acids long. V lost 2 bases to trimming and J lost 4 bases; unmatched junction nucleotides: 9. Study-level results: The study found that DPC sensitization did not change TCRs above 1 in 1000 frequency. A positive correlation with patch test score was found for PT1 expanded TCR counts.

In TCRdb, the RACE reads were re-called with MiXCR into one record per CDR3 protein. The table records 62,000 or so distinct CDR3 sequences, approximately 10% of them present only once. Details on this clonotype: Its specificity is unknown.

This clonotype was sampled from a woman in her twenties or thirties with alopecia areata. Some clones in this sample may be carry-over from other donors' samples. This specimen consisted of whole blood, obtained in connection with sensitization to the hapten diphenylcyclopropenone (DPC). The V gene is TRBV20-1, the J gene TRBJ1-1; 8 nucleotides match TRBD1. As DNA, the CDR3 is TGCAGTGCTAGATTAAGGACAGGGTTGAGCACTGAAGCTTTCTTT. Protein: CSARLRTGLSTEAFF.